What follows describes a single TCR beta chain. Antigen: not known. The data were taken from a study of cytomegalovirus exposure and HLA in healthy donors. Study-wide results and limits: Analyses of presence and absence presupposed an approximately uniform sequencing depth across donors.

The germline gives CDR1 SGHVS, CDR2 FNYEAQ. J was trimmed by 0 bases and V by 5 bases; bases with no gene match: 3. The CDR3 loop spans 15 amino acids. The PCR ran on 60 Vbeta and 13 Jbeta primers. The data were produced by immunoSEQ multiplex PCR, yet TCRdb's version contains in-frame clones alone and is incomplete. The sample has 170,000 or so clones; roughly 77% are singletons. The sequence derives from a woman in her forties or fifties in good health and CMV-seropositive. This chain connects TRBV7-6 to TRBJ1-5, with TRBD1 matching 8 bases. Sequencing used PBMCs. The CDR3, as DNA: TGTGCCAGCAGCCCACAGGGGGTTAGCAATCAGCCCCAGCATTTT. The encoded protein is CASSPQGVSNQPQHF.